The T cell receptor beta chain described here comes from a study of T cells after yellow fever vaccination. Study overall: Researchers used CD3, CD45RA, CCR7 and CD95 to sort out EM, EMRA, CM and Tscm memory subsets. Whole-study findings and limits: Almost all vaccine-responding clonotypes escaped detection in sorted memory subsets on day 0.

This clonotype was observed many times. TCRdb re-derived calls from the 5' RACE reads in MiXCR, one entry per CDR3 protein. The sample gives 46,000 or so distinct CDR3 sequences, more than 6% of which show up once; less than 11% is in the top ten. This CDR3 is 14 amino acids long. Germline V lookup: CDR1 SEHNR, CDR2 FQNEAQ (reference sequence). V lost 5 bases and J lost 1, with 11 bases in between. The sequence derives from a man aged 25 to 40 who received the YFV17D yellow fever vaccine. The sequenced sample was PBMCs, either bulk or a sorted T-cell subset (CD4+, CD8+, memory, or dextramer-sorted; not recorded which), obtained 45 days after the yellow fever booster vaccination. The gene calls are TRBV7-9 and TRBJ1-1; no firm D call. In nucleotides, the CDR3 is TGTGCCAGCAGCCAAGATTTGACGAACACTGAAGCTTTCTTT. This encodes CASSQDLTNTEAFF.